The 6 T cell receptor beta chains below were found in one sample sequenced in a study of spatial heterogeneity in lung cancer. Study-wide points: One measure, the expanded intratumoral alpha and beta TCR count, tracked tumor mutation counts.

Time point denoted: sample taken at primary tumor resection. TCRdb ran MiXCR on the 5' RACE reads and lists one entry per CDR3 protein. There are about 6,000 distinct CDR3 sequences in the sample; more than 12% occur only once, and 10% lies in the top ten. For these TCRs, the target antigens are not known. Sample: lung tumor tissue, taken at surgery. These receptors originate from a male donor with early-stage non-small cell lung cancer.

Worth noting for this clonotype: The library was prepared for alpha chains; this beta chain is a stray read, so its frequency means little. The chain has TRBV6-2 or TRBV6-3 and TRBJ2-5; D may be TRBD2 (6 bases). V lost 8 bases to trimming and J lost 2 bases, with 9 bases between them. The CDR3 consists of 12 residues. CDR1 is MNHEY and CDR2 is SVGEGT in the germline V gene. CDR3 in amino acids: CASGTDQETQYF. The CDR3 DNA reads TGTGCCAGCGGGACTGATCAAGAGACCCAGTACTTC.

This clonotype was found many times. This beta chain slipped into a library made for alpha chains as a stray read, so its size is not meaningful. J is TRBJ2-3 and V is TRBV20-1, with 11 bases fitting TRBD2. The CDR3 is 15 residues long. Losses at the gene ends were 0 bases for V and 4 bases for J; bases not matched to a gene: 3. Germline V gene data show CDR1 as DFQATT and CDR2 as SNEGSKA (reference sequence). The CDR3 here is CSARDLAGGPDTQYF. CDR3 in DNA: TGCAGTGCTAGAGATTTAGCGGGGGGGCCAGATACGCAGTATTTT.

Comments on this clonotype: A library made for alpha chains picked up this beta chain off target, so its size means little. This chain joins TRBV4-3 and TRBJ2-1; D gene uncertain. The V end was cut by 0 bases, the J end by 8 bases, with 14 bases between. Germline CDR1 and CDR2: LGHNA and YSLEER. This CDR3 is 15 amino acids long. CDR3 amino acids: CASSQESASVDEQFF. The CDR3 coding sequence is TGCGCCAGCAGCCAAGAATCAGCCTCGGTAGATGAGCAGTTCTTC.

This clonotype is medium-sized (0.01 to 0.1%). This beta chain is an off-target read within a library intended for alpha chains, so its frequency means little. CDR3 coding DNA: TGTGCCATCAAACGGGACACATCCTCTGGAAACACCATATATTTT. Translating gives CAIKRDTSSGNTIYF. The V gene is TRBV10-3, the J gene TRBJ1-3, with D tentatively TRBD1 (6 bases). Trimming took off 7 bases at V and 0 bases at J, with 13 bases between the two ends. CDR1 and CDR2 (germline): ENHRY, SYGVKD. The CDR3 totals 15 residues.

This clonotype is deemed medium-sized. This beta chain is off target for a library built for alpha chains, so its abundance means little. The chain couples TRBV4-3 to TRBJ1-1, with D possibly TRBD1 on 5 matching bases. The CDR3 has 13 residues. CDR1 and CDR2 (germline): LGHNA, YSLEER. V dropped 0 bases and J dropped 3 bases, with 5 bases sitting between them. This CDR3 is CASSQDRDTEAFF. The CDR3 DNA reads as TGCGCCAGCAGCCAAGACAGGGACACTGAAGCTTTCTTT.

This clonotype is deemed medium-sized (0.01 to 0.1%). Since it is a stray read in a library aimed at alpha chains, this beta chain has a size that is not meaningful. The chain recombines TRBV7-9 with TRBJ1-2, with 9 positions matching TRBD1. V lost 8 bases to trimming and J lost 4 bases; unmatched junction nucleotides: 11. The CDR3 runs 15 residues. Germline V gives CDR1 SEHNR, CDR2 FQNEAQ (reference sequence). CDR3 sequence (DNA): TGTGCCAGCCTGGGATCCTGGACAGGGGCCTATGGCTACACCTTC. Translation gives CASLGSWTGAYGYTF.